The clone carrying this T cell receptor beta chain showed up many times. Its antigen is as yet unknown. V was pared by 0 bases and J by 7 bases, with 10 bases between. Germline loops: CDR1 SGDLS, CDR2 YYNGEE. The CDR3 consists of 14 residues. The data were obtained in a study of Graves' ophthalmopathy and Graves' hyperthyroidism. Amplification from RNA transcripts yielded the TCR beta CDR3 regions. RT-PCR in the first round used HTBI primers; a second-round multiplex PCR followed. TCRdb re-called the multiplex PCR reads through MiXCR, storing one row per CDR3 protein. Of around 1,200,000 distinct CDR3 sequences listed, about 38% were seen once; the top ten hold around 10%. Study observations and caveats: Sensitivity reached approximately 85% and specificity about 76% for a 13-signature model separating ophthalmopathy from stable hyperthyroidism.

Excluded were patients with other autoimmune diseases, uncontrolled infections, pregnancy or lactation. The rearrangement joins TRBV9 to TRBJ1-4, with D possibly TRBD1 on 5 matching bases. Sequencing was carried out using peripheral blood or thyroid tissue (not recorded which). The receptor's source is an adult man with Graves' hyperthyroidism. CDR3 nucleotide sequence: TGTGCCAGCAGCGTAGATGGCAGGGCTGAAAAACTGTTTTTT. It codes for CASSVDGRAEKLFF.